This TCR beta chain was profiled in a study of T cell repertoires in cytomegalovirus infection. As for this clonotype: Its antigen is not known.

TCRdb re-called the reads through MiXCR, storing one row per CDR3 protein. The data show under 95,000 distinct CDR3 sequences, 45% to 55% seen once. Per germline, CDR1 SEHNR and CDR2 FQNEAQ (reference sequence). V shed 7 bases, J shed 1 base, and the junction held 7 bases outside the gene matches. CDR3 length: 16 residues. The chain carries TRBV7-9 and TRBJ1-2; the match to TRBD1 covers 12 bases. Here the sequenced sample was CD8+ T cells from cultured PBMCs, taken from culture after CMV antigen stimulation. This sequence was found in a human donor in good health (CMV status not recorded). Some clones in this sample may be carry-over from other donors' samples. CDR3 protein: CASTRDRGPSNYGYTF. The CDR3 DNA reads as TGTGCCAGCACCCGGGACAGGGGGCCGAGTAACTATGGCTACACCTTC.